What follows are 29 T cell receptor beta chains derived from one specimen sequenced in a study of OX40 agonist ivuxolimab in advanced cancers. The data were produced by immunoSEQ multiplex PCR, yet TCRdb's version contains in-frame clones alone and is incomplete. The table shows 90,000 to 120,000 clones, with approximately 89% occurring only once. The sample was CD4+ or CD8+ T cells sorted from blood, taken in a trial of the OX40 agonist ivuxolimab. These receptors all stem from an adult with an advanced solid tumor such as melanoma, head and neck, liver or kidney cancer.

This sequence joins TRBV28 and TRBJ2-7, with TRBD1 identical over 7 bases. The CDR3 extends over 15 amino acids. Trimming cost V 6 bases and J 6 bases; bases outside gene matches: 14. Per the germline V gene, CDR1 is MDHEN and CDR2 is SYDVKM. CDR3 region: CASRLPLTGNSEQYF. As DNA, the CDR3 is TGTGCCAGCAGATTACCCCTGACAGGGAATTCCGAGCAGTACTTC.

This clone was recorded only once. The chain combines TRBV4-1 with TRBJ2-7; no clear D. Trimming shortened V by 2 bases and J by 3 bases, and 17 bases separated the two germline ends. Germline V gives CDR1 MGHRA, CDR2 YSYEKL. The CDR3 covers 16 residues. The CDR3 nucleotides read TGCGCCAGCAGCCAAAAAAAGGAAGTTCGCTACTACGAGCAGTACTTC. Amino acid sequence: CASSQKKEVRYYEQYF.

The chain carries TRBV5-6 and TRBJ2-7, with 10 bases that match TRBD1. The CDR3 extends over 16 amino acids. Germline-derived CDR1 and CDR2 are SGHDT and YYEEEE. J was trimmed by 4 bases and V by 3 bases; bases with no gene match: 10. This chain's CDR3 is CASSYGIGTGEYEQYF. DNA of the CDR3: TGTGCCAGCAGCTATGGTATCGGGACAGGGGAGTACGAGCAGTACTTC.

V and J are TRBV18 and TRBJ1-2, with no clear D. Trimming took off 2 bases at V and 4 bases at J, with 17 bases between the two ends. This CDR3 has 16 residues. CDR1 and CDR2 (germline): KGHSH, LQKENI. Written as DNA, the CDR3 is TGTGCCAGCTCACCATTCACCACAACAGAACTCTATGGCTACACCTTC. The encoded protein is CASSPFTTTELYGYTF.

Comment on this clone: The sample carries other DNA sequences with the same CDR3. DNA of the CDR3: TGTGCCAGCTCGCCAAGAGAGAACACTGAAGCTTTCTTT. It is translated as CASSPRENTEAFF. This rearrangement joins TRBV18 to TRBJ1-1; no definite D call. The CDR3 runs to 13 residues. Looked up from germline, CDR1 is KGHSH and CDR2 is LQKENI. V lost 6 bases, J lost 1 base, and 9 bases lay in between.

This chain joins TRBV29-1 and TRBJ1-5; TRBD1 matches 12 bases. The CDR3 covers 14 residues. The V gene end was trimmed by 6 bases and the J gene end by 6 bases; junction bases not matched to a gene: 6. Per germline, CDR1 SQVTM and CDR2 ANQGSEA. CDR3 residues: CSVAGQGASQPQHF. Written as DNA, the CDR3 is TGCAGCGTCGCGGGACAGGGGGCAAGTCAGCCCCAGCATTTT.

V usage is TRBV5-1 and J usage is TRBJ2-1; 7 bases match TRBD2. CDR1 SGHRS and CDR2 YFSETQ come from the germline V gene. This CDR3 is 13 amino acids long. V was clipped by 2 bases and J by 8 bases; unmatched bases: 4. The CDR3, as DNA: TGCGCCAGCAGCTTTGGGAGGGTAGATGAGCAGTTCTTC. This encodes CASSFGRVDEQFF.

This rearrangement joins TRBV29-1 to TRBJ2-7, with D uncertain. V was pared by 4 bases and J by 3 bases, with 13 bases between. The CDR3 is made up of 13 amino acids. Germline loops: CDR1 SQVTM, CDR2 ANQGSEA. This CDR3 reads CSVAPSGLYEQYF. CDR3 bases: TGCAGCGTTGCCCCCTCGGGCCTCTACGAGCAGTACTTC.

The chain employs TRBV5-1 and TRBJ2-3, with TRBD1 matching 8 bases. Germline V gene lookup returns CDR1 SGHRS and CDR2 YFSETQ. The J segment lost 5 bases and the V segment lost 2 bases, leaving 7 bases of the junction unmatched. The CDR3 sequence is 15 residues long. The CDR3 DNA reads as TGCGCCAGCAGCTTAGAACCGGACAGGGTAGATACGCAGTATTTT. Protein sequence: CASSLEPDRVDTQYF.

The rearrangement uses TRBV11-2 and TRBJ1-1; tentatively, D is TRBD1 (5 bases). This CDR3 spans 13 amino acids. The germline V and J ends were trimmed by 2 bases and 5 bases, with 9 bases remaining between them. CDR1 SGHAT and CDR2 FQNNGV come from the germline V gene. The CDR3 sequence is CASSLTGVTEAFF. CDR3 sequence (DNA): TGTGCCAGCAGCTTAACGGGGGTAACTGAAGCTTTCTTT.

There are a few counts of this clone. The chain joins TRBV2 to TRBJ1-2; possible D gene TRBD1, 5 bases. Trimming left V 6 bases short and J 4 bases short, with 15 bases between. The germline V gene has CDR1 SNHLY and CDR2 FYNNEI. This CDR3 has 14 residues. The CDR3 DNA reads TGTGCCAGCAGCCCCGTCGGGGGAGGCTATGGCTACACCTTC. This encodes CASSPVGGGYGYTF.

The V call is TRBV28, the J call TRBJ2-5, with 8 bases identical to TRBD1. V lost 6 bases and J lost 5; bases outside the gene matches: 11. Germline CDR1 is MDHEN and CDR2 is SYDVKM. The CDR3 has 15 amino acids. The CDR3 region is CASRESDRDRETQYF. The CDR3 coding sequence is TGTGCCAGCAGGGAATCGGACAGGGACAGGGAGACCCAGTACTTC. Full variable domain (rest looked up from reference TRBV28 and TRBJ2-5): DVKVTQSSRYLVKRTGEKVFLECVQDMDHENMFWYRQDPGLGLRLIYFSYDVKMKEKGDIPEGYSVSREKKERFSLILESASTNQTSMYLCASRESDRDRETQYFGPGTRLLVL.

This clone was detected once. The chain recombines TRBV27 with TRBJ1-3; D unresolved. V lost 5 bases, J lost 3 bases, and 8 bases lay in between. The V gene's germline CDR1 is MNHEY and CDR2 SMNVEV (reference sequence). The CDR3 length is 13 residues. CDR3 DNA: TGTGCCAGCAGTCGGGCGGATGGAAACACCATATATTTT. Encoded protein: CASSRADGNTIYF.

The gene calls are TRBV9 and TRBJ1-1, with D perhaps TRBD1 (6 bases). Per the germline V gene, CDR1 is SGDLS and CDR2 is YYNGEE. The CDR3 length is 16 residues. V lost 0 bases, J lost 0 bases, and 12 bases lay in between. The chain's CDR3 is CASSVDQGSLNTEAFF. The CDR3 region has the DNA TGTGCCAGCAGCGTAGATCAGGGGTCCCTGAACACTGAAGCTTTCTTT.

V usage is TRBV5-1 and J usage is TRBJ1-5; D is perhaps TRBD1 (6 bases). CDR3 length equals 14 residues. The germline gives CDR1 SGHRS, CDR2 YFSETQ. V was shortened by 5 bases and J by 5 bases, with 14 bases between the two germline ends. CDR3: CASSWSGGDQPQHF. The CDR3 DNA follows: TGCGCCAGCAGTTGGAGTGGGGGCGATCAGCCCCAGCATTTT.

V usage is TRBV28 and J usage is TRBJ1-5; 7 bases match TRBD1. Germline CDR1 is MDHEN and CDR2 is SYDVKM. The CDR3 is 16 amino acids. V lost 6 bases and J lost 8; bases outside the gene matches: 16. CDR3 DNA sequence: TGTGCCAGCAGGACCCCAGGGGGTGGGATGGAGAAGCCCCAGCATTTT. Its translation is CASRTPGGGMEKPQHF.

The V and J genes are TRBV19 and TRBJ1-3; D not certain. This CDR3 is built from 14 residues. V dropped 6 bases and J dropped 0 bases, with 9 bases sitting between them. CDR1 and CDR2 (germline): LNHDA, SQIVND (reference sequence). The CDR3 DNA is TGTGCCAGTAGAGGGCGCAGCTCTGGAAACACCATATATTTT. Protein: CASRGRSSGNTIYF.

Regarding this clone: Other nucleotide sequences in the sample specify the same CDR3. The chain uses TRBV9 and TRBJ1-1, with a weak D call TRBD1 (6 bases). Deletions cut 2 bases from V and 1 base from J, with 6 bases between. The CDR3 has 13 amino acids. The V gene's germline CDR1 is SGDLS and CDR2 YYNGEE. For the CDR3, the DNA is TGTGCCAGCAGCGTGACAGGGAACACTGAAGCTTTCTTT. Its protein is CASSVTGNTEAFF.

Here the CDR3 reads CASSPPSGMNTEAFF. CDR3 DNA: TGTGCCAGCTCACCACCATCAGGGATGAACACTGAAGCTTTCTTT. This chain links TRBV18 with TRBJ1-1; perhaps TRBD1 as D (5 bases). V was trimmed by 0 bases and J by 0 bases, leaving 8 bases between them. This CDR3 has 15 residues. CDR1 and CDR2 (germline): KGHSH, LQKENI.

This clone was seen a single time. The chain recombines TRBV6-1 with TRBJ1-3; unclear D gene. V lost 1 base, J lost 3 bases, and 16 bases lay in between. This CDR3 comprises 17 residues. Germline V gene data show CDR1 as MNHNS and CDR2 as SASEGT. The CDR3 bases are TGTGCCAGCAGTGAAGAAGCAGTTTGGTATCGTGGAAACACCATATATTTT. It is translated as CASSEEAVWYRGNTIYF.

The chain carries TRBV28 and TRBJ1-2; TRBD1 agrees at 9 bases. Per germline, CDR1 MDHEN and CDR2 SYDVKM. The V and J ends lost 8 bases and 5 bases, in that order; junction bases with no gene match: 15. This CDR3 is built from 16 residues. CDR3 nucleotide sequence: TGTGCCAGCCTCGAGGCGGGAACAGGGGGCGCTTATGGCTACACCTTC. This codes for CASLEAGTGGAYGYTF.

The CDR3 loop reads CASSPGLYEQYF. The CDR3 bases are TGTGCCAGTAGCCCCGGACTCTACGAGCAGTACTTC. The V and J genes are TRBV19 and TRBJ2-7; maybe TRBD2 (5 bases). CDR3 size: 12 residues. The V gene's germline CDR1 is LNHDA and CDR2 SQIVND (reference sequence). Deletions cut 6 bases from V and 3 bases from J, with 9 bases between.

The chain recombines TRBV19 with TRBJ1-4; D might be TRBD1 (5 bases). The CDR3 is 15 residues long. Deletions cut 3 bases from V and 2 bases from J, with 10 bases between. Germline V gene data show CDR1 as LNHDA and CDR2 as SQIVND (reference sequence). The CDR3 DNA reads as TGTGCCAGTAGTATCCCGGGACGGACTAATGAAAAACTGTTTTTT. Amino acid sequence: CASSIPGRTNEKLFF.

V and J are TRBV11-3 and TRBJ2-2; D is perhaps TRBD2 (7 bases). The CDR3 totals 16 residues. V dropped 4 bases and J dropped 4 bases, with 16 bases sitting between them. From germline, CDR1 is SGHNT and CDR2 YENEEA. CDR3 sequence reads: CASSSRLGGRTGELFF. The CDR3 nucleotides read TGTGCCAGCAGCTCCCGTTTGGGGGGGCGCACCGGGGAGCTGTTTTTT.

This sequence joins TRBV28 and TRBJ2-7, with TRBD2 identical over 7 bases. The ends lost 6 bases at V and 3 bases at J; junction bases unmatched: 5. The germline CDR1 and CDR2 sequences are MDHEN and SYDVKM. There are 13 residues in the CDR3. CDR3 DNA sequence: TGTGCCAGCAGAGCGGGGACGAGCTACGAGCAGTACTTC. Its protein is CASRAGTSYEQYF.

This CDR3 reads CASSVQGPNQPQHF. The CDR3 nucleotides read TGTGCCAGCAGTGTACAGGGACCCAATCAGCCCCAGCATTTT. The chain recombines TRBV2 with TRBJ1-5, with D possibly being TRBD1 (6 bases). The V end was cut by 4 bases, the J end by 3 bases, with 10 bases between. Per the germline V gene, CDR1 is SNHLY and CDR2 is FYNNEI. The CDR3 has 14 residues.

The chain recombines TRBV19 with TRBJ2-7; TRBD1 is a possible D gene (5 bases). The CDR3 loop spans 15 amino acids. Germline-derived CDR1 and CDR2 are LNHDA and SQIVND (reference sequence). Between the trimmed V and J ends, which lost 4 bases and 0 bases, there was a span of 13 bases. The DNA of the CDR3 is TGTGCCAGTAGTAGAAATCCCGACAGCTCCTACGAGCAGTACTTC. Protein: CASSRNPDSSYEQYF.

The chain couples TRBV5-1 to TRBJ2-1, with a possible D match to TRBD2 (6 bases). Trimming removed 2 bases at V and 3 bases at J, with 6 bases between. CDR1 and CDR2 (germline): SGHRS, YFSETQ. The CDR3 is made up of 13 amino acids. The CDR3: CASSFGGYNEQFF. In DNA form, the CDR3 reads TGCGCCAGCAGCTTCGGGGGCTACAATGAGCAGTTCTTC.

Here the CDR3 reads CASSPDRRASTDTQYF. The CDR3 nucleotides read TGTGCCAGCTCACCAGACAGGCGAGCTAGCACAGATACGCAGTATTTT. This chain connects TRBV18 to TRBJ2-3, with D possibly matching TRBD1 (6 bases). Trimming cost V 2 bases and J 0 bases, with 12 bases left between them. Germline V gene sequence: CDR1 KGHSH, CDR2 LQKENI. The CDR3 has 16 residues.